Below are 32 T cell receptor beta chains sequenced from a single sample in a study of shared clonotypes between healthy human individuals. Assay used: immunoSEQ multiplex PCR; TCRdb lists only in-frame clones, some missing. The table records roughly 1,000,000 clones, around 82% of them present only once. Material: memory CD4+ T cells from PBMCs. Regarding subset: CD45RA-negative fraction. These receptors were taken from a man younger than 35 in good health. Some clones in this sample may be carry-over from other donors' samples.

V usage is TRBV7-8 and J usage is TRBJ1-5; a possible D gene is TRBD1 (6 bases). This CDR3 contains 17 residues. The V end lost 2 bases, the J end lost 2 bases, and 16 bases lay between the germline ends. Germline V lookup: CDR1 SGHVS, CDR2 FQNEAQ. Here the CDR3 reads CASSLILGGSGNQPQHF. DNA of the CDR3: TGTGCCAGCAGCTTAATCCTCGGGGGCTCGGGCAATCAGCCCCAGCATTTT.

This chain uses TRBV18 with TRBJ2-3; D ambiguous. The CDR3 loop spans 16 amino acids. V was shortened by 2 bases and J by 0 bases, with 12 bases between the two germline ends. The germline gives CDR1 KGHSH, CDR2 LQKENI. The CDR3 coding sequence is TGTGCCAGCTCACCATCGACGGCGGCTAGCACAGATACGCAGTATTTT. Translated, it gives CASSPSTAASTDTQYF.

This clone was detected once. The V gene is TRBV4-3, the J gene TRBJ2-7; 10 bases agree with TRBD1. The germline V gene encodes CDR1 LGHNA and CDR2 YSLEER. J was trimmed by 6 bases and V by 3 bases; bases with no gene match: 11. This CDR3 spans 16 amino acids. In DNA, the CDR3 is TGCGCCAGCAGCCATACGTCCGGGACAGGGGCCCCCGAGCAGTACTTC. It specifies CASSHTSGTGAPEQYF.

This rearrangement joins TRBV7-9 to TRBJ2-1; D uncertain. The length of the CDR3 is 12 residues. Germline loops: CDR1 SEHNR, CDR2 FQNEAQ (reference sequence). With 4 bases removed from V and 12 bases from J, the gap between germline ends came to 13 bases. The CDR3 DNA follows: TGTGCCAGCAGCTCTGCCCGGGCCGGGCAGTTCTTC. Amino acid sequence: CASSSARAGQFF.

The chain carries TRBV5-1 and TRBJ2-4, with TRBD1 matching over 9 bases. The length of the CDR3 is 14 residues. The trim removed 1 base at V and 5 bases at J, leaving 1 base unmatched. Germline CDR1 and CDR2: SGHRS and YFSETQ. The chain's CDR3 is CASSLTGGENIQYF. CDR3 bases: TGCGCCAGCAGCTTGACAGGGGGCGAAAACATTCAGTACTTC.

This clone was picked up a small number of times. The chain joins TRBV5-6 to TRBJ1-5; tentatively, D is TRBD1 (5 bases). The V end lost 4 bases, the J end lost 4 bases, and 15 bases lay between the germline ends. Germline V gene sequence: CDR1 SGHDT, CDR2 YYEEEE. This CDR3 comprises 15 residues. Here the CDR3 DNA reads TGTGCCAGCAGCGACCAGGGCAGGCCAAATCAGCCCCAGCATTTT. Translating gives CASSDQGRPNQPQHF.

This chain connects TRBV6-6 to TRBJ2-7; D may be TRBD2 (5 bases). Germline CDR1 MNHNY, CDR2 SVGAGI (reference sequence). V was clipped by 2 bases and J by 3 bases, with 17 bases between them. This CDR3 is 16 amino acids long. This chain's CDR3 is CASSYGPGSLGYEQYF. In DNA, the CDR3 is TGTGCCAGCAGTTACGGACCGGGAAGTCTCGGCTACGAGCAGTACTTC.

The CDR3 protein is CASSQGAGDTEAFF. The CDR3 region has the DNA TGTGCCAGCAGCCAAGGGGCAGGGGACACTGAAGCTTTCTTT. V gene TRBV7-9 combines with J gene TRBJ1-1; tentatively, D is TRBD1 (6 bases). Trimming stripped 5 bases from V and 3 bases from J, with 13 bases between. This CDR3 contains 14 residues. The V gene's germline CDR1 is SEHNR and CDR2 FQNEAQ (reference sequence).

With regard to this clone: One junction end does not reproduce the germline sequence, and a read error may be involved. The rearrangement uses TRBV7-2 and TRBJ1-5, with 8 bases identical to TRBD1. Germline V CDR1 and CDR2: SGHTA, FQGNSA. The CDR3 has 17 amino acids. Here the CDR3 reads CASSLVQGAYSNQPQHF. The CDR3 DNA is TGTGCCAGCAGCTTAGTGCAGGGGGCGTATAGCAATCAACCCCAGCATTTT.

The chain combines TRBV7-3 with TRBJ2-7, with TRBD2 matching 9 bases. Unmatched junction bases numbered 9, after V lost 5 bases and J lost 4 bases. The CDR3 runs 15 residues. Germline assignment: CDR1 SGHTA and CDR2 FQGTGA. The CDR3 sequence: CASSLSGSGSYEQYF. CDR3 bases: TGTGCCAGCAGCCTTTCGGGTAGCGGGAGTTACGAGCAGTACTTC. The whole variable domain, remainder taken from reference TRBV7-3 and TRBJ2-7, is GAGVSQTPSNKVTEKGKYVELRCDPISGHTALYWYRQSLGQGPEFLIYFQGTGAADDSGLPNDRFFAVRPEGSVSTLKIQRTERGDSAVYLCASSLSGSGSYEQYFGPGTRLTVT.

This chain connects TRBV6-9 to TRBJ2-5; 8 nucleotides align to TRBD2. Germline CDR1 MNHGY, CDR2 SVAAGI. Germline trimming cut 5 bases from V and 5 bases from J; bases unmatched to any gene: 7. The length of the CDR3 is 14 residues. The CDR3 sequence is CASSPGLVRETQYF. The CDR3 DNA reads TGTGCCAGCAGTCCGGGACTAGTAAGGGAGACCCAGTACTTC.

Regarding this clone: A much bigger clone sits one base away, suggesting this may be a read error. V gene TRBV7-8 combines with J gene TRBJ1-2; 8 positions match TRBD1. This CDR3 region has 13 residues. J lost 4 bases, V lost 5 bases, and 3 bases had no gene match. The germline V gene encodes CDR1 SGHVS and CDR2 FQNEAQ. CDR3 region: CASSDRGGYGYTF. The CDR3 region has the DNA TGTGCCAGCAGCGACAGGGGCGGCTATGGCTACACCTTC.

This clone was counted once. The V and J genes are TRBV7-9 and TRBJ2-5; D remains ambiguous. The CDR3 consists of 16 residues. Looked up from germline, CDR1 is SEHNR and CDR2 is FQNEAQ (reference sequence). V gave up 1 base and J gave up 5 bases, with 17 bases separating them. Here the CDR3 reads CASSLGRWSGRETQYF. DNA of the CDR3: TGTGCCAGCAGCTTAGGTCGATGGTCGGGTCGGGAGACCCAGTACTTC.

This clone was counted a few times. This sequence joins TRBV28 and TRBJ1-5; no clear D gene. V shed 7 bases and J shed 2 bases, with 9 bases lying between them. The germline V gene has CDR1 MDHEN and CDR2 SYDVKM. The CDR3 sequence is 13 residues long. CDR3 amino acids: CASTEAGNQPQHF. The CDR3 DNA sequence: TGTGCCAGCACGGAGGCTGGCAATCAGCCCCAGCATTTT.

This clone showed up just once. V and J are TRBV11-3 and TRBJ1-2; D not resolved. The germline V gene encodes CDR1 SGHNT and CDR2 YENEEA. The CDR3 is made up of 12 amino acids. The V gene lost 0 bases and the J gene lost 8 bases, with 7 bases spanning the gap. The CDR3 DNA reads as TGTGCCAGCAGCTTAGATGGGTACGGCTACACCTTC. This sequence encodes CASSLDGYGYTF. Complete variable domain (other parts from reference TRBV11-3 and TRBJ1-2): EAGVVQSPRYKIIEKKQPVAFWCNPISGHNTLYWYLQNLGQGPELLIRYENEEAVDDSQLPKDRFSAERLKGVDSTLKIQPAELGDSAVYLCASSLDGYGYTFGSGTRLTVV.

Only a few counts were recorded for this clone. This chain's CDR3 is CASCMNTEAFF. The CDR3 nucleotides read TGTGCCAGTTGTATGAACACTGAAGCTTTCTTT. This chain uses TRBV28 with TRBJ1-1; D remains unclear. CDR3 size: 11 residues. CDR1 is MDHEN and CDR2 is SYDVKM in the germline V gene. V was clipped by 9 bases and J by 0 bases, with 5 bases between them. The whole variable domain, filled in from reference TRBV28 and TRBJ1-1, reads DVKVTQSSRYLVKRTGEKVFLECVQDMDHENMFWYRQDPGLGLRLIYFSYDVKMKEKGDIPEGYSVSREKKERFSLILESASTNQTSMYLCASCMNTEAFFGQGTRLTVV.

This clone was detected only once. The V gene is TRBV29-1, the J gene TRBJ1-2; D uncertain. V was cut by 4 bases and J by 4 bases, with 10 bases left in between. This CDR3 has 12 residues. Per the germline V gene, CDR1 is SQVTM and CDR2 is ANQGSEA. The chain's CDR3 is CSVAHQSYGYTF. The CDR3 bases are TGCAGCGTTGCCCACCAGAGCTATGGCTACACCTTC.

The chain combines TRBV19 with TRBJ1-1; no clear D. With 6 bases removed from V and 7 bases from J, the gap between germline ends came to 15 bases. Germline loops: CDR1 LNHDA, CDR2 SQIVND (reference sequence). The CDR3 covers 13 residues. The CDR3 sequence: CASSPNGNFEAFF. DNA for the CDR3: TGTGCCAGTAGCCCTAACGGAAATTTTGAAGCTTTCTTT.

There are a few counts of this clone. The chain has TRBV11-2 and TRBJ2-2, with D uncertain. The V end lost 8 bases, the J end lost 4 bases, and 8 bases lay between the germline ends. Per germline, CDR1 SGHAT and CDR2 FQNNGV. This CDR3 is built from 12 residues. CDR3 region: CASGRPTGELFF. The CDR3 coding sequence is TGTGCCAGCGGACGGCCCACCGGGGAGCTGTTTTTT.

V and J are TRBV5-1 and TRBJ2-2, with D perhaps matching TRBD1 (5 bases). The germline gives CDR1 SGHRS, CDR2 YFSETQ. V was cut by 1 base and J by 3 bases, with 10 bases left in between. The CDR3 loop spans 15 amino acids. The CDR3 DNA sequence: TGCGCCAGCAGCTTGCCCAGGGCCGACACCGGGGAGCTGTTTTTT. This sequence encodes CASSLPRADTGELFF.

The chain couples TRBV27 to TRBJ2-3, with D unresolved. From germline, CDR1 is MNHEY and CDR2 SMNVEV (reference sequence). The V gene lost 3 bases and the J gene lost 5 bases, with 12 bases spanning the gap. The CDR3 covers 14 residues. The CDR3 protein is CASSFGYKIDTQYF. CDR3 nucleotides: TGTGCCAGCAGTTTTGGCTACAAGATAGATACGCAGTATTTT.

The chain uses TRBV19 and TRBJ2-1; 11 positions agree with TRBD2. The CDR3 is 15 amino acids. Germline V lookup: CDR1 LNHDA, CDR2 SQIVND (reference sequence). V lost 5 bases and J lost 7; bases outside the gene matches: 7. CDR3 region: CASSLPSGRSNEQFF. The CDR3 bases are TGTGCCAGTAGTCTTCCTAGCGGGAGGAGTAATGAGCAGTTCTTC.

This chain joins TRBV4-3 and TRBJ2-3; 7 bases are shared with TRBD1. Germline CDR1 reads LGHNA; CDR2 reads YSLEER. CDR3 length: 16 residues. V gave up 0 bases and J gave up 8 bases; unmatched junction bases: 11. The CDR3 protein is CASSQDNPRGNCTQYF. CDR3 coding DNA: TGCGCCAGCAGCCAAGATAATCCCAGGGGGAATTGTACGCAGTATTTT.

The CDR3 protein is CASSLMPSRQETQYF. CDR3 DNA sequence: TGTGCCAGCAGCTTAATGCCGAGTAGGCAAGAGACCCAGTACTTC. The chain links TRBV7-3 to TRBJ2-5; no definite D call. There are 15 residues in the CDR3. Trimming removed 1 base from V and 2 bases from J, with 11 bases in between. The V gene's germline CDR1 is SGHTA and CDR2 FQGTGA.

The chain combines TRBV5-1 with TRBJ2-1; TRBD2 aligns across 8 bases. Trimming cost V 6 bases and J 0 bases; bases outside gene matches: 5. The CDR3 is made up of 15 amino acids. Germline V gene data show CDR1 as SGHRS and CDR2 as YFSETQ. The DNA for the CDR3 is TGCGCCAGCATCGAGGGGACTAGCTCCTACAATGAGCAGTTCTTC. Its translation is CASIEGTSSYNEQFF.

The chain couples TRBV5-4 to TRBJ2-6; D gene uncertain. Germline V gives CDR1 SGHNT, CDR2 YYREEE (reference sequence). V lost 4 bases and J 0 bases, leaving 8 bases between the germline ends. The CDR3 loop spans 15 amino acids. The CDR3 spells CASSPFDSGANVLTF. CDR3 DNA sequence: TGTGCCAGCAGCCCGTTCGACTCTGGGGCCAACGTCCTGACTTTC.

This chain connects TRBV18 to TRBJ2-4, with D unclear. The CDR3 runs to 11 residues. V lost 2 bases and J lost 10, with 6 bases in between. From germline, CDR1 is KGHSH and CDR2 LQKENI. CDR3 loop: CASSPGRIQYF. For the CDR3, the DNA is TGTGCCAGCTCACCAGGAAGGATTCAGTACTTC.

The chain is built from TRBV28 and TRBJ2-6, with D possibly TRBD1 on 5 matching bases. Looked up from germline, CDR1 is MDHEN and CDR2 is SYDVKM. There are 16 residues in the CDR3. The V gene lost 7 bases and the J gene lost 0 bases, with 13 bases spanning the gap. The CDR3 region has the DNA TGTGCCAGCACCTCAGGGATAACCTCTGGGGCCAACGTCCTGACTTTC. Translation: CASTSGITSGANVLTF.

CDR3: CASSPGPGPTDTQYF. DNA for the CDR3: TGCGCCAGCAGCCCGGGGCCCGGCCCAACAGATACGCAGTATTTT. This chain connects TRBV5-1 to TRBJ2-3, with D possibly called TRBD1 or TRBD2 (5 bases each). CDR3 length: 15 amino acids. Trimming pared 4 bases from V and 3 bases from J, leaving 15 bases between. Germline V gives CDR1 SGHRS, CDR2 YFSETQ.

This chain joins TRBV6-1 and TRBJ2-7; D is unclear. V gave up 5 bases and J gave up 2 bases, with 7 bases separating them. This CDR3 spans 12 amino acids. CDR1 and CDR2 from the germline V gene are MNHNS and SASEGT. The chain's CDR3 is CASSHTTYEQYF. The CDR3 DNA reads as TGTGCCAGCAGTCACACCACCTACGAGCAGTACTTC.

The chain carries TRBV6-5 and TRBJ1-4; maybe TRBD1 (5 bases). Deletions cut 6 bases from V and 0 bases from J, with 11 bases between. This CDR3 region has 15 residues. Looked up from germline, CDR1 is MNHEY and CDR2 is SVGAGI. As DNA, the CDR3 is TGTGCCAGCAGGGCGACAGTCGCAACTAATGAAAAACTGTTTTTT. Residues: CASRATVATNEKLFF.

Many counts were recorded for this clone. V usage is TRBV25-1 and J usage is TRBJ2-3; D is uncertain. The germline CDR1 and CDR2 sequences are MGHDK and SYGVNS. V lost 1 base to trimming and J lost 7 bases, with 9 bases between them. The CDR3 runs 13 residues. CDR3 residues: CASSEWSPNTQYF. For the CDR3, the DNA is TGTGCCAGCAGTGAATGGTCGCCAAATACGCAGTATTTT.